A single sample is the source of the 29 T cell receptor delta chains below, sequenced in a study of gamma-delta chains in newborns, infants, children. TCRdb re-analyzed the reads via CATT. The sample consists of a few thousand delta-chain clones, 1.9% of them appearing once. The sample consisted of blood. The receptors were sampled from a child who was a newborn, infant or young child, either healthy, febrile or measles-vaccinated (not recorded which).

The J gene corresponds to TRDJ1; a V gene call is absent. The CDR3 has 17 amino acids. The CDR3 protein is CALGGGLGGLSTDKLIF. The CDR3 region has the DNA TGTGCTCTTGGGGGGGGGCTTGGGGGGCTCAGCACCGATAAACTCATCTTT.

By sample fraction, this clone is large. Other DNA sequences in this sample translate to the same CDR3. This sequence joins TRDV2 and TRDJ3; TRDD3 agrees at 7 bases. CDR1 is GEAIGNYY and CDR2 is EKD in the germline V gene. The V segment lost 0 bases and the J segment 0 bases; nucleotides outside the gene matches: 7. This CDR3 comprises 19 residues. In nucleotides, the CDR3 is TGTGCCTGTGACACCGCTGGGGGTCCGAGCTCCTGGGACACCCGACAGATGTTTTTC. Translation: CACDTAGGPSSWDTRQMFF.

There are a few counts of this clone. The genes are TRDV2 and TRDJ3; 7 bases agree with TRDD3. This CDR3 contains 18 residues. The junction had 10 bases not matched to a gene; V was cut back by 1 base and J by 5 bases. Germline loops: CDR1 GEAIGNYY, CDR2 EKD. The CDR3, as DNA: TGTGCCTGTGACACTGGGGGACACGCGTCCCGGGACACCCGACAGATGTTTTTC. This sequence encodes CACDTGGHASRDTRQMFF.

The rearrangement links TRDV2 to TRDJ3; 13 nucleotides agree with TRDD3. The J gene was missing in TCRdb and was found by matching the end of the DNA to germline. Germline V gene sequence: CDR1 GEAIGNYY, CDR2 EKD. The CDR3 has 22 residues. Trimming at V came to 3 bases and at J to 0 bases, leaving 13 bases not matched to a gene. This CDR3 is CACDSPLYWGIRSSWDTRQMFF. CDR3 coding DNA: TGTGCCTGTGACTCCCCTCTATACTGGGGGATACGGAGCTCCTGGGACACCCGACAGATGTTTTTC.

V and J are TRDV2 and TRDJ3; 12 bases line up with TRDD3. V lost 0 bases, J lost 1 base, and 9 bases stayed unmatched. In germline, CDR1 is GEAIGNYY, CDR2 EKD. The CDR3 runs to 21 residues. The CDR3 DNA follows: TGTGCCTGTGACACCGGGAACTGGGGGATACAGCGGTCCTGGGACACCCGACAGATGTTTTTC. It specifies CACDTGNWGIQRSWDTRQMFF.

A note on this clone: A far larger clone is off by one base, so a read error is likely. This same CDR3 is encoded by further DNA sequences in the sample. The gene calls are TRDV2 and TRDJ2, with TRDD3 matching 9 bases. CDR1 is GEAIGNYY, CDR2 EKD, per germline. The CDR3 spans 15 residues. CDR3 amino acids: CACDYWGTLTAQLFF. The CDR3 bases are TGTGCCTGTGACTACTGGGGGACTTTGACTGCACAACTCTTCTTT.

A few counts support this clone. Germline and junction disagree at one end, which may indicate a read error. The sample holds other DNA sequences that translate to the same CDR3. This sequence joins TRDV2 and TRDJ1; 10 bases line up with TRDD3. CDR1 and CDR2 (germline): GEAIGNYY, EKD. The CDR3 runs 14 residues. CDR3 DNA sequence: TGCGCCTGTGACGTACTGGGGGATCAACGGGAACTCATCTTT. Encoded protein: CACDVLGDQRELIF.

V usage is TRDV2 and J usage is TRDJ1, with 8 bases fitting TRDD3. V shed 3 bases, J shed 1 base, and the junction held 0 bases outside the gene matches. The CDR3 length is 13 residues. The germline V gene has CDR1 GEAIGNYY and CDR2 EKD. This CDR3 reads CACDGIRTDKLIF. CDR3 in DNA: TGTGCCTGTGACGGGATACGCACCGATAAACTCATCTTT.

In the case of this clone: A read error is the likely source, as a far larger clone sits one nucleotide away. The chain has TRDV2 and TRDJ3; D is unresolved. CDR3 length: 17 residues. Trimming pared 5 bases from V and 1 base from J, leaving 14 bases between. Germline-derived CDR1 and CDR2 are GEAIGNYY and EKD. The CDR3 sequence is CACAITHRSWDTRQMFF. CDR3 in DNA: TGTGCCTGTGCCATTACTCACAGGTCCTGGGACACCCGACAGATGTTTTTC.

By sample share, this clone is medium-sized. The gene calls are TRDV3 and TRDJ2; 10 positions match TRDD3. J lost 0 bases, V lost 4 bases, and 11 bases had no gene match. Germline loops: CDR1 TVYSNPD, CDR2 GDNSRS (reference sequence). The CDR3 length is 17 residues. The CDR3 bases are TGTGCCTGCCCCACTGGGGGATTTTCCCCTTTGACAGCACAACTCTTCTTT. Translating gives CACPTGGFSPLTAQLFF. Based on the CDR3 plus reference TRDV3 and TRDJ2, the full variable domain is CDKVTQSSPDQTVASGSEVVLLCTYDTVYSNPDLFWYRIRPDYSFQFVFYGDNSRSEGADFTQGRFSVKHILTQKAFHLVISPVRTEDSATYYCACPTGGFSPLTAQLFFGKGTQLIVEP.

Concerning this clone: A read error likely explains this, since a far larger clone differs by one base. The chain combines TRAV29/DV5 with TRDJ3; 7 bases align to TRDD3. No J gene was available from TCRdb, and it was assigned here by a germline match of the DNA. V was pared by 1 base and J by 3 bases, with 13 bases of the junction left unmatched. This CDR3 comprises 19 residues. From germline, CDR1 is NSMFDY and CDR2 ISSIKDK. CDR3 region: CAASKGWGVRNWDTRQMFF. CDR3 nucleotide sequence: TGTGCAGCAAGCAAAGGCTGGGGGGTACGCAACTGGGACACCCGACAGATGTTTTTC.

By share, this clone counts as medium-sized. The same CDR3 arises from other DNA sequences in this sample as well. The chain couples TRDV2 to TRDJ3; 12 bases fit TRDD3. This CDR3 spans 20 amino acids. Per the germline V gene, CDR1 is GEAIGNYY and CDR2 is EKD. Trimming cost V 0 bases and J 0 bases; bases outside gene matches: 5. CDR3 amino acids: CACDTVLGDTGSWDTRQMFF. The CDR3 region has the DNA TGTGCCTGTGACACCGTACTGGGGGATACCGGCTCCTGGGACACCCGACAGATGTTTTTC.

Sample share makes this clone large (0.1 to 1%). The sample contains more than one DNA sequence encoding this CDR3. The chain has TRDV2 and TRDJ3; 8 bases map to TRDD3. Germline CDR1 and CDR2: GEAIGNYY and EKD. V dropped 3 bases and J dropped 0; count of bases not matched to a gene: 15. The CDR3 runs 21 residues. Written as DNA, the CDR3 is TGTGCCTGTGACTCCCATCGTGGTGGGGGATTCTCCTCCTGGGACACCCGACAGATGTTTTTC. Its protein product is CACDSHRGGGFSSWDTRQMFF.

A remark on this clone: A much bigger clone sits one base away, suggesting this may be a read error. This sample includes further DNA sequences coding for the same CDR3. The CDR3 nucleotides read TGTGCCTGTGACACCTACTGTGGGAGCTCCTGGGATACCCGACAGATGTTTTTC. This sequence encodes CACDTYCGSSWDTRQMFF. V and J are TRDV2 and TRDJ3; D may be TRDD3 (5 bases). CDR3 length equals 18 residues. Germline CDR1 reads GEAIGNYY; CDR2 reads EKD.

A remark on this clone: Possible read error: a much larger clone is one base away. The same CDR3 can be traced to other DNA sequences in this sample. The V call is TRDV2, the J call TRDJ3, with 7 bases fitting TRDD3. This CDR3 has 21 amino acids. The ends lost 7 bases at V and 1 base at J; junction bases unmatched: 21. Germline lookup yields CDR1 GEAIGNYY and CDR2 EKD. This chain's CDR3 is CACDQLRTGDKGSWDTRQMFF. The CDR3 DNA follows: TGTGCCTGCGACCAACTACGTACTGGGGATAAGGGTTCCTGGGACACCCGACAGATGTTTTTC.

This clone rates as medium-sized. The sample has other DNA sequences that encode this CDR3 too. The chain links TRDV2 to TRDJ2; possible D gene TRDD3, 5 bases. Trimming removed 1 base at V and 4 bases at J, with 6 bases between. CDR3 length: 13 amino acids. CDR1 is GEAIGNYY and CDR2 is EKD in the germline V gene. DNA of the CDR3: TGTGCCTGTGACACTTGGGGGACAGCACAACTCTTCTTT. Encoded protein: CACDTWGTAQLFF.

This clone has only a few counts. J is TRDJ1 and V is TRDV1, with 11 bases that match TRDD3. Trimming removed 6 bases from V and 0 bases from J; junction bases left unmatched: 18. CDR3 length: 20 residues. Germline-derived CDR1 and CDR2 are TSWWSYY and QGS. The CDR3 reads CALGQKYWGIRPHYTDKLIF. The CDR3 region has the DNA TGTGCTCTTGGCCAGAAGTACTGGGGGATAAGGCCTCACTACACCGATAAACTCATCTTT.

This clone is classed as medium-sized. The sample carries other DNA sequences with the same CDR3. The chain has TRDV3 and TRDJ2; 12 bases match TRDD3. J gave up 4 bases and V 4 bases, and 10 bases lay outside the gene matches. Germline V gene lookup returns CDR1 TVYSNPD and CDR2 GDNSRS (reference sequence). The CDR3 covers 16 residues. The CDR3, as DNA: TGTGCCTCCCCGTACTGGGGGATACAAGGGACAGCACAACTCTTCTTT. Amino acid sequence: CASPYWGIQGTAQLFF.

The genes are TRDV2 and TRDJ3, with 11 bases identical to TRDD3. Germline V gene lookup returns CDR1 GEAIGNYY and CDR2 EKD. The CDR3 has 17 residues. V dropped 2 bases and J dropped 3; count of bases not matched to a gene: 2. As DNA, the CDR3 is TGTGCCTGTGACAATACTGGGGGATACTGGGACACCCGACAGATGTTTTTC. Protein product: CACDNTGGYWDTRQMFF.

In its sample, this clone was seen a few times. The genes are TRAV29/DV5 and TRDJ2; TRDD3 matches 11 bases. Germline-derived CDR1 and CDR2 are NSMFDY and ISSIKDK. This CDR3 spans 16 amino acids. Germline trimming cut 0 bases from V and 5 bases from J; bases unmatched to any gene: 6. As DNA, the CDR3 is TGTGCAGCAAGCGAAGTCCTGGGGGATACAACAGCACAACTCTTCTTT. Its protein is CAASEVLGDTTAQLFF. Using reference TRAV29/DV5 and TRDJ2 for the parts outside the CDR3, the full variable domain is DQQVKQNSPSLSVQEGRISILNCDYTNSMFDYFLWYKKYPAEGPTFLISISSIKDKNEDGRFTVFLNKSAKHLSLHIVPSQPGDSAVYFCAASEVLGDTTAQLFFGKGTQLIVEP.

There are a few counts of this clone. The V call is TRDV2, the J call TRDJ3; 9 bases line up with TRDD3. V lost 0 bases to trimming and J lost 0 bases; unmatched junction nucleotides: 5. Germline V gene lookup returns CDR1 GEAIGNYY and CDR2 EKD. The length of the CDR3 is 19 residues. CDR3 sequence: CACDTGDTRSSWDTRQMFF. The CDR3, as DNA: TGTGCCTGTGACACCGGGGATACGCGGAGCTCCTGGGACACCCGACAGATGTTTTTC.

Turning to this clone: Possible read error: a much larger clone is one base away. This chain links TRDV2 with TRDJ3; 12 nucleotides align to TRDD3. The germline V gene encodes CDR1 GEAIGNYY and CDR2 EKD. The CDR3 consists of 18 residues. The DNA for the CDR3 is TGTGCCTGTGACACTACTGGGGGATACACGTGGGGCACCCGACAGATGTTTTTC. Protein sequence: CACDTTGGYTWGTRQMFF.

This chain joins TRDV2 and TRDJ2; TRDD3 aligns across 8 bases. The CDR3 extends over 18 amino acids. The junction had 11 bases not matched to a gene; V was cut back by 3 bases and J by 0 bases. Looked up from germline, CDR1 is GEAIGNYY and CDR2 is EKD. CDR3 residues: CACDSLLGAPALTAQLFF. CDR3 coding DNA: TGTGCCTGTGACTCTTTACTGGGGGCTCCCGCTTTGACAGCACAACTCTTCTTT.

This clone is deemed medium-sized. A read error may explain this, as a much larger clone is one base away. The same CDR3 can be traced to other DNA sequences in this sample. The V call is TRDV2, the J call TRDJ1; 10 bases line up with TRDD3. This CDR3 spans 14 amino acids. Germline V gives CDR1 GEAIGNYY, CDR2 EKD. With V trimmed by 3 bases and J by 2 bases, 2 bases remained unmatched. The DNA of the CDR3 is TGTGCCTGTGACCTACTGGGGGATACCGATAAACTCATCTTT. Translating gives CACDLLGDTDKLIF.

This clone was detected a few times. This chain joins TRDV2 and TRDJ3; no firm D call. The V gene's germline CDR1 is GEAIGNYY and CDR2 EKD. The CDR3 covers 17 residues. Trimming took 3 bases from V and 0 from J, leaving 11 bases between them. The CDR3, as DNA: TGTGCCTGTGACGCTTTGTGGAGCTCCTGGGACACCCGACAGATGTTTTTC. Its protein is CACDALWSSWDTRQMFF.

This clone occurred a few times. This likely came from a read error, as a far larger clone is one base away. Other DNA sequences in this specimen translate into the identical CDR3. The chain has TRAV29/DV5 and TRDJ2; 9 bases line up with TRDD3. Germline V gives CDR1 NSMFDY, CDR2 ISSIKDK. The CDR3 runs to 15 residues. Here the CDR3 DNA reads TGTGCCTCCAACGACCCGGGGGATACTACAGCACAACTCTTCTTC. Amino acids: CASNDPGDTTAQLFF. Together with reference TRAV29/DV5 and TRDJ2, the CDR3 gives the full variable domain: DQQVKQNSPSLSVQEGRISILNCDYTNSMFDYFLWYKKYPAEGPTFLISISSIKDKNEDGRFTVFLNKSAKHLSLHIVPSQPGDSAVYFCASNDPGDTTAQLFFGKGTQLIVEP.

In this sample, this clone is large (0.1 to 1%). Additional DNA sequences in this sample encode the identical CDR3. The genes are TRDV2 and TRDJ2; 11 nucleotides match TRDD3. This CDR3 region has 16 residues. The ends lost 3 bases at V and 0 bases at J; junction bases unmatched: 2. Germline CDR1 reads GEAIGNYY; CDR2 reads EKD. CDR3 coding DNA: TGTGCCTGTGACGTACTGGGGGATACTTTGACAGCACAACTCTTCTTT. This gives the protein CACDVLGDTLTAQLFF.

A word on this clone: The sample contains more than one DNA sequence encoding this CDR3. The chain has TRDV2 and TRDJ3; TRDD3 agrees at 11 bases. In germline, CDR1 is GEAIGNYY, CDR2 EKD. V trimming: 0 bases; J trimming: 0 bases; junction bases outside the gene matches: 3. This CDR3 is 19 amino acids long. The CDR3 region is CACDTAGGYSSWDTRQMFF. The CDR3 region has the DNA TGTGCCTGTGACACCGCTGGGGGATACAGCTCCTGGGACACCCGACAGATGTTTTTC.

This clone was detected a few times. The DNA of the CDR3 is TGTGCTCTTGGGTTCTCTGGGGGCCTTCCGCTGGGTATACGCGACACCGATAAACTCATCTTT. Its protein is CALGFSGGLPLGIRDTDKLIF. The chain couples TRDV1 to TRDJ1; perhaps TRDD3 as D (7 bases). CDR3 length: 21 residues. Germline V gene data show CDR1 as TSWWSYY and CDR2 as QGS. V lost 5 bases to trimming and J lost 0 bases, with 31 bases between them.